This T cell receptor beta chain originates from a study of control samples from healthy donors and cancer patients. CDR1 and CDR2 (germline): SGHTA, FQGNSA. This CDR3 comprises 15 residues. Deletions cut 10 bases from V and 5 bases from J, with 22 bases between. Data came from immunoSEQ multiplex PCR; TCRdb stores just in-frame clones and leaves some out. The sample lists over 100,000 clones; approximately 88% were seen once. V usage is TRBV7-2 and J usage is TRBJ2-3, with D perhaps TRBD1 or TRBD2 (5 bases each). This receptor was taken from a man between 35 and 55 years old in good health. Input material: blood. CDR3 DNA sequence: TGTGCCACCATACCCCGGGACGCCATGGGAGATACGCAGTATTTT. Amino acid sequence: CATIPRDAMGDTQYF.